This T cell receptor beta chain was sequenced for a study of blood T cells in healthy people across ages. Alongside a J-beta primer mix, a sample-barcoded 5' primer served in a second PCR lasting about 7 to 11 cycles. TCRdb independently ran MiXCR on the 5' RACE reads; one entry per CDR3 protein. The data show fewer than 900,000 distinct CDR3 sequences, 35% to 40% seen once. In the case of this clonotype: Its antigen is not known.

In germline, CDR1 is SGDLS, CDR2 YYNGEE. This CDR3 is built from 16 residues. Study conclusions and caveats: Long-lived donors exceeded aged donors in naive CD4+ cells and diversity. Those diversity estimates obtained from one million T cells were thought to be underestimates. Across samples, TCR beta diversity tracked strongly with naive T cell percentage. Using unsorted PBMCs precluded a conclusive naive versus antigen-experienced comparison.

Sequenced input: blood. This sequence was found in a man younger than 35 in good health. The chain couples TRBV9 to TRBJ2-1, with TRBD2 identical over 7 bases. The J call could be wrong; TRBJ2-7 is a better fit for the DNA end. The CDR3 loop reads CASSVYGGTSYNEQYF. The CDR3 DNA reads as TGTGCCAGCAGCGTGTACGGGGGGACCTCCTACAATGAGCAGTACTTC.